What follows are 12 T cell receptor beta chains derived from one specimen sequenced in a study of tissue T cells after allogeneic stem cell transplantation. This table comes from immunoSEQ multiplex PCR, and its TCRdb copy is limited to in-frame clones, with some not included. Among tens of thousands of clones listed, 80% to 95% were seen once. The sequenced sample was blood, obtained before transplantation. These receptor sequences come from a woman aged 35 to 75 who later had graft-versus-host disease after an allogeneic stem cell transplant.

The rearrangement uses TRBV19 and TRBJ2-5; 7 positions match TRBD2. Germline trimming cut 7 bases from V and 5 bases from J; bases unmatched to any gene: 4. Per germline, CDR1 LNHDA and CDR2 SQIVND (reference sequence). The CDR3 has 12 residues. The CDR3 region is CASKGRAETQYF. DNA of the CDR3: TGTGCCAGTAAGGGGAGGGCGGAGACCCAGTACTTC.

The V call is TRBV7-8, the J call TRBJ1-1; 9 bases line up with TRBD1. The germline V gene has CDR1 SGHVS and CDR2 FQNEAQ. This CDR3 has 15 amino acids. V trimming: 4 bases; J trimming: 5 bases; junction bases outside the gene matches: 8. Written as DNA, the CDR3 is TGTGCCAGCAGCTCGGGACAGGGTGTGGGGACTGAAGCTTTCTTT. Its translation is CASSSGQGVGTEAFF. The full variable domain, rest sourced from reference TRBV7-8 and TRBJ1-1, is GAGVSQSPRYKVAKRGQDVALRCDPISGHVSLFWYQQALGQGPEFLTYFQNEAQLDKSGLPSDRFFAERPEGSVSTLKIQRTQQEDSAVYLCASSSGQGVGTEAFFGQGTRLTVV.

J is TRBJ1-2 and V is TRBV5-4; TRBD1 aligns across 7 bases. V gave up 0 bases and J gave up 4 bases; unmatched junction bases: 6. The CDR3 is 15 residues long. CDR1 is SGHNT, CDR2 YYREEE, per germline (reference sequence). The CDR3 spells CASSLGGQSSYGYTF. CDR3 DNA: TGTGCCAGCAGCTTGGGGGGACAGTCCAGCTATGGCTACACCTTC.

The J gene is TRBJ2-7, the V gene TRBV28; D gene ambiguous. Germline V gene data show CDR1 as MDHEN and CDR2 as SYDVKM. V shed 6 bases and J shed 0 bases, with 12 bases lying between them. The CDR3 is 14 amino acids. CDR3 residues: CASRELLSSYEQYF. DNA of the CDR3: TGTGCCAGCAGGGAATTATTAAGCTCCTACGAGCAGTACTTC.

The CDR3 region is CASSARLFGELFF. The CDR3 nucleotides read TGCGCCAGCAGTGCTAGGCTATTCGGGGAGCTGTTTTTT. The chain carries TRBV10-2 and TRBJ2-2; D is uncertain. V gave up 4 bases and J gave up 7 bases, with 10 bases separating them. The CDR3 sequence is 13 residues long. Germline V CDR1 and CDR2: WSHSY, SAAADI.

This sequence joins TRBV28 and TRBJ2-7; possible D gene TRBD1, 7 bases. The CDR3 totals 15 residues. V was trimmed by 4 bases and J by 4 bases, leaving 17 bases between them. From germline, CDR1 is MDHEN and CDR2 SYDVKM. CDR3 in amino acids: CASSSPPAGGYEQYF. In DNA, the CDR3 is TGTGCCAGCAGTTCCCCGCCGGCAGGGGGGTACGAGCAGTACTTC.

The CDR3 nucleotides are TGTGCCAGTAGTCCGCAGGGCTGGGGGATAGGGGATGAGCAGTTCTTC. As protein: CASSPQGWGIGDEQFF. The chain carries TRBV19 and TRBJ2-1; D is tentatively TRBD1 or TRBD2 (5 bases each). The V end was cut by 5 bases, the J end by 8 bases, with 22 bases between. CDR1 and CDR2 from the germline V gene are LNHDA and SQIVND (reference sequence). The CDR3 sequence is 16 residues long.

V gene TRBV28 combines with J gene TRBJ2-7, with TRBD1 matching 10 bases. The length of the CDR3 is 16 residues. CDR1 MDHEN and CDR2 SYDVKM come from the germline V gene. The J segment lost 3 bases and the V segment lost 2 bases, leaving 7 bases of the junction unmatched. For the CDR3, the DNA is TGTGCCAGCAGTTTAGTCGGGACAGGGGTCTTCTACGAGCAGTACTTC. It translates to CASSLVGTGVFYEQYF.

This sequence joins TRBV15 and TRBJ1-1; D unclear. Germline CDR1 is LNHNV and CDR2 is YYDKDF (reference sequence). Trimming took 0 bases from V and 1 from J, leaving 6 bases between them. This CDR3 has 14 amino acids. CDR3 sequence: CATSREQKNTEAFF. In nucleotides, the CDR3 is TGTGCCACCAGCAGAGAACAAAAGAACACTGAAGCTTTCTTT.

The V gene is TRBV2, the J gene TRBJ1-5; no definite D call. CDR1 and CDR2 (germline): SNHLY, FYNNEI. With 7 bases removed from V and 0 bases from J, the gap between germline ends came to 10 bases. CDR3 size: 14 residues. The CDR3 DNA follows: TGTGCCAGCACTAAATGGGCTAGCAATCAGCCCCAGCATTTT. Protein sequence: CASTKWASNQPQHF.

The chain couples TRBV2 to TRBJ1-2; D is perhaps TRBD1 (6 bases). This CDR3 has 14 amino acids. The V gene's germline CDR1 is SNHLY and CDR2 FYNNEI. V gave up 8 bases and J gave up 8 bases, with 21 bases separating them. The CDR3 DNA reads TGTGCCAGCGGACGGTGGGACATCGGTTCGGGCTACACCTTC. Translated, it gives CASGRWDIGSGYTF.

V gene TRBV5-4 combines with J gene TRBJ1-1; 9 nucleotides match TRBD1. From germline, CDR1 is SGHNT and CDR2 YYREEE (reference sequence). The V and J ends lost 3 bases and 5 bases, in that order; junction bases with no gene match: 8. The CDR3 contains 15 residues. CDR3 nucleotide sequence: TGTGCCAGCAGCTCCACGGGACAGGGAAGGACTGAAGCTTTCTTT. This sequence encodes CASSSTGQGRTEAFF.